The 15 T cell receptor beta chains below all came from one sample that was sequenced in a study of blood T cell repertoires in COVID-19. Clones were sequenced by immunoSEQ multiplex PCR, and TCRdb holds only the in-frame ones, with some missing. The sample consists of around 210,000 clones, roughly 84% of them appearing once. Sequencing input: peripheral blood. These receptors were obtained from a man aged 45-65 years with COVID-19, enrolled during active disease.

The chain employs TRBV15 and TRBJ1-5; 9 bases are shared with TRBD1. CDR3 size: 17 residues. J lost 2 bases, V lost 3 bases, and 8 bases had no gene match. The V gene's germline CDR1 is LNHNV and CDR2 YYDKDF (reference sequence). The CDR3 is CATSRDRGKLGNQPQHF. CDR3 sequence (DNA): TGTGCCACCAGCAGGGACAGGGGAAAGTTGGGCAATCAGCCCCAGCATTTT.

CDR3 in DNA: TGTGCCAGCTCACCAGAGGAAGTCGGGCTAGCGGGAGTAGAGACCCAGTACTTC. Protein sequence: CASSPEEVGLAGVETQYF. This chain uses TRBV18 with TRBJ2-5; TRBD2 agrees at 10 bases. This CDR3 has 18 residues. Germline CDR1 KGHSH, CDR2 LQKENI. V dropped 2 bases and J dropped 4; count of bases not matched to a gene: 13.

This sequence joins TRBV2 and TRBJ1-1; D possibly corresponds to TRBD1 (5 bases). The CDR3 spans 14 residues. CDR1 SNHLY and CDR2 FYNNEI come from the germline V gene. With 3 bases removed from V and 5 bases from J, the gap between germline ends came to 13 bases. Here the CDR3 reads CASSDRVPGTEAFF. CDR3 coding DNA: TGTGCCAGCAGTGACAGGGTCCCCGGTACTGAAGCTTTCTTT.

V and J are TRBV9 and TRBJ1-2; possible D gene TRBD1, 5 bases. The CDR3 has 14 residues. Looked up from germline, CDR1 is SGDLS and CDR2 is YYNGEE. V lost 4 bases, J lost 5 bases, and 15 bases lay in between. CDR3 residues: CASSPPSGAYGYTF. CDR3 DNA: TGTGCCAGCAGCCCCCCCAGCGGGGCTTATGGCTACACCTTC.

The V gene is TRBV5-4, the J gene TRBJ2-7; maybe TRBD1 (6 bases). The CDR3 sequence is 14 residues long. Germline CDR1 reads SGHNT; CDR2 reads YYREEE (reference sequence). V was pared by 3 bases and J by 7 bases, with 17 bases between. The CDR3 DNA is TGTGCCAGCAGCTCCGGAGACAGGCCCTCGGAGCAGTACTTC. Translated: CASSSGDRPSEQYF.

The V gene is TRBV6-5, the J gene TRBJ1-2; no firm D call. CDR3 length: 13 residues. Germline CDR1 MNHEY, CDR2 SVGAGI. V dropped 6 bases and J dropped 4 bases, with 12 bases sitting between them. The DNA for the CDR3 is TGTGCCAGCAGACGGGAGTTCGGCTATGGCTACACCTTC. Protein: CASRREFGYGYTF.

This rearrangement joins TRBV5-1 to TRBJ2-3, with D perhaps matching TRBD1 (6 bases). The CDR3 sequence is 15 residues long. The ends were cut back, 4 bases at V and 3 bases at J, with 15 bases in the middle. Germline V gives CDR1 SGHRS, CDR2 YFSETQ. The CDR3 sequence: CASSARTVNTDTQYF. The CDR3 DNA reads as TGCGCCAGCAGCGCCAGGACAGTTAATACAGATACGCAGTATTTT.

This chain links TRBV5-4 with TRBJ2-1, with a tentative D call TRBD2 (5 bases). Trimming cost V 0 bases and J 2 bases, with 9 bases left between them. Germline lookup yields CDR1 SGHNT and CDR2 YYREEE (reference sequence). The CDR3 is 15 residues long. CDR3 sequence reads: CASSLGSGAYNEQFF. In DNA, the CDR3 is TGTGCCAGCAGCTTGGGGAGCGGAGCCTACAATGAGCAGTTCTTC.

Comments on this clone: Other DNA sequences within the sample encode an identical CDR3. V is TRBV6-5 and J is TRBJ2-1; 12 bases fit TRBD2. V trimming: 0 bases; J trimming: 7 bases; junction bases outside the gene matches: 4. CDR3 length: 16 residues. Per germline, CDR1 MNHEY and CDR2 SVGAGI. Here the CDR3 DNA reads TGTGCCAGCAGTTACTCTCTAGCGGGAGGGCCTAATGAGCAGTTCTTC. Translating it yields CASSYSLAGGPNEQFF.

The chain has TRBV7-2 and TRBJ1-2; the D gene is possibly TRBD1 (5 bases). Trimming took off 4 bases at V and 2 bases at J, with 8 bases between the two ends. Looked up from germline, CDR1 is SGHTA and CDR2 is FQGNSA. The CDR3 is 13 amino acids. The CDR3 sequence is CASSSRGNYGYTF. For the CDR3, the DNA is TGTGCCAGCAGCTCACGGGGGAACTATGGCTACACCTTC.

This clone was recorded once. The CDR3 DNA sequence: TGTGCCAGCAGTGAACTATATGAGCAGTTCTTC. It translates to CASSELYEQFF. This chain links TRBV6-1 with TRBJ2-1; D is undetermined. CDR1 is MNHNS, CDR2 SASEGT, per germline. V was shortened by 2 bases and J by 8 bases, with 4 bases between the two germline ends. The CDR3 runs 11 residues.

The chain has TRBV6-2 or TRBV6-3 and TRBJ1-2, with D perhaps matching TRBD1 (6 bases). The ends were cut back, 2 bases at V and 7 bases at J, with 14 bases in the middle. Germline assignment: CDR1 MNHEY and CDR2 SVGEGT. The CDR3 sequence is 14 residues long. The CDR3 here is CASSYRSRGSGYTF. The DNA for the CDR3 is TGTGCCAGCAGTTACAGGAGCAGGGGATCTGGCTACACCTTC.

This chain connects TRBV6-2 or TRBV6-3 to TRBJ1-1, with a tentative D call TRBD1 (6 bases). Germline loops: CDR1 MNHEY, CDR2 SVGEGT. Trimming shortened V by 5 bases and J by 1 base, and 14 bases separated the two germline ends. CDR3 length: 15 amino acids. CDR3 coding DNA: TGTGCCAGCAGTCCAAGGACAGACGCGAACACTGAAGCTTTCTTT. Translated: CASSPRTDANTEAFF.

The CDR3 DNA is TGTGCCAGCAGTTACGGGACTAGCGGGGATATAGATACGCAGTATTTT. Translation: CASSYGTSGDIDTQYF. V gene TRBV6-2 or TRBV6-3 combines with J gene TRBJ2-3; 13 bases fit TRBD2. The CDR3 loop spans 16 amino acids. V shed 2 bases, J shed 5 bases, and the junction held 4 bases outside the gene matches. Germline V gene data show CDR1 as MNHEY and CDR2 as SVGEGT.

The chain joins TRBV4-3 to TRBJ1-4; possible D gene TRBD1, 6 bases. Germline CDR1 and CDR2: LGHNA and YSLEER. The V gene lost 4 bases and the J gene lost 5 bases, with 11 bases spanning the gap. CDR3 length: 14 amino acids. CDR3 DNA: TGCGCCAGCAGCCTGGACAGTGCCAATGAAAAACTGTTTTTT. This codes for CASSLDSANEKLFF.